This T cell receptor (beta chain) stems from a study of cytotoxic CD8 clonotypes in ibrutinib-treated CLL. The protocol was immunoSEQ multiplex PCR, while the TCRdb copy is restricted to in-frame clones and leaves out a portion. The sample lists approximately 57,000 clones, around 55% occurring once. Trimming cost V 7 bases and J 5 bases, with 12 bases left between them. The V gene's germline CDR1 is SGHRS and CDR2 YFSETQ. CDR3 size: 12 residues. The sequence derives from a human donor with chronic lymphocytic leukemia. The sample in question was PBMCs, obtained after 24 months of ibrutinib treatment. This chain joins TRBV5-1 and TRBJ1-1, with unresolved D. The CDR3 protein is CASGNVWTEAFF. DNA for the CDR3: TGCGCCAGCGGTAACGTTTGGACTGAAGCTTTCTTT.